The text below deals with one TCR beta chain. Its antigen is not known. Produced via immunoSEQ multiplex PCR; TCRdb's table is partial and in-frame only. Of under 200,000 clones listed, 70% to 85% are singletons. From cryopreserved PBMCs came 1.5 to 2.5 micrograms of genomic DNA used for TCR beta libraries. This entry comes from a study of cytotoxic CD8 clonotypes in ibrutinib-treated CLL. Study at large: Response samples were obtained once patients had received a median about 12 months of treatment, range 6 to 36. Findings of the study overall: Elevated clonality accompanied ibrutinib response, with a return toward baseline values at progression. Sustained-remission patients were sampled at different times than progressing patients were.

CDR1 and CDR2 from the germline V gene are SNHLY and FYNNEI. This CDR3 has 13 amino acids. Between the trimmed V and J ends, which lost 8 bases and 11 bases, there was a span of 19 bases. The chain recombines TRBV2 with TRBJ1-5; no definite D call. The sample consisted of PBMCs, taken after 12 months of ibrutinib treatment. The clonotype originates from a human donor with chronic lymphocytic leukemia. The CDR3 here is CASGQESFKAQHF. CDR3 DNA: TGTGCCAGCGGTCAAGAGTCATTTAAGGCCCAGCATTTT.